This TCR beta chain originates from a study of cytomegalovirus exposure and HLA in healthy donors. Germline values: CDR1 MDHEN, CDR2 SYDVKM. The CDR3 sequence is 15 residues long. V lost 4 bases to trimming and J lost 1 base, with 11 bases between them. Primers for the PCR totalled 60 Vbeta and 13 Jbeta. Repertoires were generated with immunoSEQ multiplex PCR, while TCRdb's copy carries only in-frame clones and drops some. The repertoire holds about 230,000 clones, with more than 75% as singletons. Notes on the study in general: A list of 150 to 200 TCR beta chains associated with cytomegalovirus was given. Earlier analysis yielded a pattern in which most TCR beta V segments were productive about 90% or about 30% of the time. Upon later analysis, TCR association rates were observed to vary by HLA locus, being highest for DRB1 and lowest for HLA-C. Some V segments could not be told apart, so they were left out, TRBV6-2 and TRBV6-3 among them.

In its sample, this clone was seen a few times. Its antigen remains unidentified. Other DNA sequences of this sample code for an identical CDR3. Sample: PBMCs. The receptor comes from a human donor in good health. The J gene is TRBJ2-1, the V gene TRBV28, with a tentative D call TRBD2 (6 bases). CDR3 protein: CASSYGGGSYNEQFF. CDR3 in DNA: TGTGCCAGCAGTTACGGGGGAGGTTCCTACAATGAGCAGTTCTTC.